The 11 T cell receptor beta chains below come from one sample, sequenced in a study of blood T cell repertoires in COVID-19. Profiling relied on immunoSEQ multiplex PCR, and the TCRdb table lists in-frame clones only, not all of them. The sample comprises 210,000 or so clones, 81% of which are singletons, and approximately 9% rests with the top ten. Sequenced: PBMCs or T cells enriched from blood (not recorded which). These receptors were collected from a woman in her 50s with acute COVID-19.

This clone came up a few times. The J gene is TRBJ2-1, the V gene TRBV7-2, with TRBD2 matching over 10 bases. The CDR3 is 17 amino acids. The V gene's germline CDR1 is SGHTA and CDR2 FQGNSA. Unmatched junction bases numbered 15, after V lost 4 bases and J lost 9 bases. The CDR3 DNA reads as TGTGCCAGCAGCTCCGTAATTGGTCTAGCGGGAGTCCGTGAGCAGTTCTTC. This translates into CASSSVIGLAGVREQFF.

CDR3 loop: CASRDSGEKLFF. Here the CDR3 DNA reads TGTGCCAGCCGAGATTCCGGGGAAAAACTGTTTTTT. This rearrangement joins TRBV28 to TRBJ1-4; D gene unclear. V was cut by 8 bases and J by 8 bases, with 12 bases left in between. The germline V gene has CDR1 MDHEN and CDR2 SYDVKM. This CDR3 region has 12 residues.

The rearrangement uses TRBV6-1 and TRBJ1-2; 9 bases match TRBD1. V lost 0 bases to trimming and J lost 8 bases; unmatched junction nucleotides: 7. Germline-derived CDR1 and CDR2 are MNHNS and SASEGT. This CDR3 has 15 residues. CDR3 sequence reads: CASSEAGTGLRGYTF. The CDR3 region has the DNA TGTGCCAGCAGTGAAGCCGGGACAGGGCTCCGCGGCTACACCTTC.

The V call is TRBV2, the J call TRBJ2-3, with 7 bases that match TRBD2. With 11 bases clipped from V and 4 bases from J, the junction kept 12 bases outside the gene matches. The germline V gene encodes CDR1 SNHLY and CDR2 FYNNEI. This CDR3 is 14 amino acids long. CDR3 DNA: TGTGCCGGAAAGGGAGGGTCCGCCGCAGATACGCAGTATTTT. Translated: CAGKGGSAADTQYF.

CDR3 loop: CASTDNNQPQHF. CDR3 coding DNA: TGTGCCAGTACGGACAACAATCAGCCCCAGCATTTT. V is TRBV19 and J is TRBJ1-5; possible D gene TRBD1, 5 bases. Trimming removed 7 bases at V and 3 bases at J, with 7 bases between. In germline, CDR1 is LNHDA, CDR2 SQIVND (reference sequence). The CDR3 has 12 amino acids. The variable domain in full, with the rest retrieved from reference TRBV19 and TRBJ1-5, is DGGITQSPKYLFRKEGQNVTLSCEQNLNHDAMYWYRQDPGQGLRLIYYSQIVNDFQKGDIAEGYSVSREKKESFPLTVTSAQKNPTAFYLCASTDNNQPQHFGDGTRLSIL.

This sequence joins TRBV28 and TRBJ1-5, with 9 bases matching TRBD1. Germline loops: CDR1 MDHEN, CDR2 SYDVKM. This CDR3 comprises 14 residues. V gave up 8 bases and J gave up 3 bases; unmatched junction bases: 5. CDR3 DNA: TGTGCCAGCTTGAACAGGGGGCCCAATCAGCCCCAGCATTTT. Protein product: CASLNRGPNQPQHF. Drawing the rest from reference TRBV28 and TRBJ1-5, the complete variable domain is DVKVTQSSRYLVKRTGEKVFLECVQDMDHENMFWYRQDPGLGLRLIYFSYDVKMKEKGDIPEGYSVSREKKERFSLILESASTNQTSMYLCASLNRGPNQPQHFGDGTRLSIL.

The chain carries TRBV6-2 or TRBV6-3 and TRBJ1-2; tentatively, D is TRBD1 (5 bases). Trimming removed 2 bases from V and 5 bases from J, with 12 bases in between. The V gene's germline CDR1 is MNHEY and CDR2 SVGEGT. The CDR3 has 14 amino acids. The CDR3 loop is CASSYVGQGYGYTF. CDR3 sequence (DNA): TGTGCCAGCAGTTACGTTGGGCAGGGATATGGCTACACCTTC.

The chain employs TRBV6-5 and TRBJ1-1; unclear D gene. The V end was cut by 5 bases, the J end by 0 bases, with 13 bases between. The CDR3 runs to 15 residues. CDR1 and CDR2 from the germline V gene are MNHEY and SVGAGI. This CDR3 reads CASSPWEGVNTEAFF. DNA of the CDR3: TGTGCCAGCAGTCCTTGGGAGGGTGTGAACACTGAAGCTTTCTTT.

In its sample, this clone was seen once. CDR3 DNA sequence: TGTGCCAGCGGGGGAGGGGCTTCCACTGAAGCTTTCTTT. It specifies CASGGGASTEAFF. The chain is built from TRBV28 and TRBJ1-1, with a weak D call TRBD1 (5 bases). In germline, CDR1 is MDHEN, CDR2 SYDVKM. Trimming pared 8 bases from V and 4 bases from J, leaving 14 bases between. This CDR3 region has 13 residues.

This chain links TRBV11-3 with TRBJ2-7; no firm D call. Germline V gene sequence: CDR1 SGHNT, CDR2 YENEEA. This CDR3 is built from 13 residues. V gave up 3 bases and J gave up 2 bases, with 8 bases separating them. This CDR3 reads CASSFGRAYEQYF. The CDR3 nucleotides read TGTGCCAGCAGCTTCGGTCGGGCCTACGAGCAGTACTTC.

J is TRBJ2-1 and V is TRBV5-5; weak D call: TRBD2 (6 bases). Germline CDR1 and CDR2: SGHKS and YYEKEE (reference sequence). CDR3 length equals 19 residues. V was pared by 5 bases and J by 1 base, with 25 bases between. The CDR3 region is CASSFLSGGTSSSYNEQFF. DNA for the CDR3: TGTGCCAGCAGTTTCCTTTCAGGCGGGACGTCAAGTTCCTACAATGAGCAGTTCTTC.